This record concerns one T cell receptor beta chain sequence. Its antigen remains unknown. The identical CDR3 is also encoded by other nucleotide sequences in the sample. The data stem from a study of shared clonotypes between healthy human individuals. About the research overall: Donor composition was a couple of women and a few men, aged 18 to 49.

General study points: Few donors restricted represented genetic and exposure-history diversity.

This CDR3 region has 14 residues. The V and J ends lost 3 bases and 0 bases respectively, with 6 bases between them. Germline V lookup: CDR1 SGHTA, CDR2 FQGNSA. In the CD4+ fraction, cells were divided into CD45RA+ naive and CD45RA-negative memory subsets. Assay used: immunoSEQ multiplex PCR; TCRdb lists only in-frame clones, some missing. Of about 2.3 million clones listed, about 90% were seen once; the top ten hold 0.3% to 0.45%. The V gene is TRBV7-2, the J gene TRBJ1-3; D gene uncertain. The TCR was taken from a man aged 18 to 29 in good health. Some clones in this sample may be carry-over from other donors' samples. The sequencing input was naive CD4+ T cells from PBMCs. This sample's subset: CD45RA+ positively selected. The CDR3 loop is CASSLGISGNTIYF. DNA for the CDR3: TGTGCCAGCAGCTTGGGTATCTCTGGAAACACCATATATTTT.